This TCR beta chain is drawn from a study of T-cell memory formation after mild COVID-19. Study in general: The TCR clusters were mostly specific to one donor.

This clonotype has a count of ten or more. Antigen unknown. Using its own MiXCR run on the 5' RACE reads, TCRdb lists one record per CDR3 protein. Of roughly 14,000 distinct CDR3 sequences listed, about 21% are singletons. V gave up 3 bases and J gave up 2 bases; unmatched junction bases: 5. CDR1 and CDR2 (germline): SGHAT, FQNNGV. The CDR3 consists of 16 residues. General study results and limits: Cross-reactive memory appears to have joined, as suggested by some responding clones showing up in pre-infection memory. The study found contracting CD4+ clones mainly in CM and EM and contracting CD8+ clones in EMRA.

The receptor was derived from an adult woman who had mild COVID-19 (a few samples of this study predate the infection). Cell type and time point are not known. Sequencing was done on a sample of PBMCs or a T cell subset sorted from them (not recorded which). The genes are TRBV11-2 and TRBJ2-3, with 10 nucleotides matching TRBD2. CDR3 DNA: TGTGCCAGCAGCTTCCGACTAGCGGGTACCACAGATACGCAGTATTTT. Translation gives CASSFRLAGTTDTQYF.